A selection of T cell receptor beta chains follows, all from one sample in a study of blood T cell repertoires in COVID-19. TCRdb keeps only in-frame clones here, not all; method: immunoSEQ multiplex PCR. Of around 160,000 clones detected, around 84% appear once; the ten largest clones hold about 38%. The sample taken for sequencing was peripheral blood. These TCRs come from a human donor in a cohort sampled during active COVID-19. The CDR3 runs from the conserved cysteine through the conserved F or W. Each record gives: clone size, J gene, V gene, D gene, CDR3 DNA, CDR3 protein. The D gene is left open where the match is weak. Clone size appears in some rows only: once, few, many, or a class for an expanded clone.

- TRBJ2-7 TRBV18 - TGTGCCAGCTCACCATCACATAACGAGCAGTACTTC CASSPSHNEQYF
- TRBJ1-2 TRBV19 - TGTGCCAGTGGTCGGGGGGGGAACTATGGCTACACCTTC CASGRGGNYGYTF
- TRBJ1-1 TRBV6-5 - TGTGCCAGCAGTTTTCAAGTAGCTGAAGCTTTCTTT CASSFQVAEAFF
- TRBJ2-5 TRBV28 - TGTGCCAGCAGCGGACAAGGGGAAGCGGAGACCCAGTACTTC CASSGQGEAETQYF
- TRBJ1-1 TRBV12-5 - TGTGCTAGTGGTTTGGTACGTTGGGCAGAAGACTATAACACTGAAGCTTTCTTT CASGLVRWAEDYNTEAFF
- TRBJ1-6 TRBV12-3/TRBV12-4 - TGTGCCAGCAGTTTGGGCAATTCACCCCTCCACTTT CASSLGNSPLHF
- TRBJ2-3 TRBV7-8 - TGTGCCAGCAGCTTATTCCGGGCAGATACGCAGTATTTT CASSLFRADTQYF
- TRBJ2-5 TRBV12-3/TRBV12-4 - TGTGCCAGCAGTTTAACAGATCAAGAGACCCAGTACTTC CASSLTDQETQYF
- TRBJ1-6 TRBV9 TRBD1 TGTGCCAGCAGCGTAGATCGGACAGGGGGTTATTCACCCCTCCACTTT CASSVDRTGGYSPLHF
once TRBJ1-2 TRBV18 - TGTGCCAGCTCCCCCTTTGACAGGACCTGGGACTATGGCTACACCTTC CASSPFDRTWDYGYTF
- TRBJ2-3 TRBV7-2 - TGTGCCAGCAGCAGGGGGGGACCCCGGCCAGATACGCAGTATTTT CASSRGGPRPDTQYF
once TRBJ2-5 TRBV12-5 - TGTGCTAGTGGTTTACGGGACACAGAGACCCAGTACTTC CASGLRDTETQYF
- TRBJ2-5 TRBV6-2/TRBV6-3 - TGTGCCAGCAGTTACTTTTGGAGGGAAGAGACCCAGTACTTC CASSYFWREETQYF
- TRBJ1-6 TRBV19 - TGTGCCAGTAGTATTTCCGGGACAACTTATAATTCACCCCTCCACTTT CASSISGTTYNSPLHF
- TRBJ1-2 TRBV6-5 TRBD1 TGTGCCAGCAGTTACCCCGGGACAGCCCCCTATGGCTACACCTTC CASSYPGTAPYGYTF
once TRBJ2-5 TRBV5-1 - TGCGCCAGCAGGTCTGGAGGGCGGCGGGGAGGAGGAGAGACCCAGTACTTC CASRSGGRRGGGETQYF
- TRBJ2-1 TRBV30 - TGTGCCTGGAGCATGAATGAGCAGTTCTTC CAWSMNEQFF
once TRBJ1-3 TRBV6-6 TRBD1 TGTGCCAGCAGTTACAGGGGGCCCGGAAACACCATATATTTT CASSYRGPGNTIYF
- TRBJ1-2 TRBV7-9 TRBD1 TGTGCCAGCAGCTTATCAGGGGGCCATGGCTACACCTTC CASSLSGGHGYTF
- TRBJ1-1 TRBV18 - TGTGCCAGCTCAACTCGGACAGATCCGAACACTGAAGCTTTCTTT CASSTRTDPNTEAFF
- TRBJ2-7 TRBV18 - TGTGCCAGCTCACTCGGGGGTGCGGTCGACGAGCAGTACTTC CASSLGGAVDEQYF
- TRBJ1-2 TRBV7-8 - TGTGCCAGCAGCTTAGATCCATGGGGCGATGGCTACACCTTC CASSLDPWGDGYTF
- TRBJ1-2 TRBV6-4 TRBD1 TGTGCCAGCAGACCCGCAGGGGGCTATGGCTACACCTTC CASRPAGGYGYTF
- TRBJ1-3 TRBV9 TRBD1 TGTGCCAGCAGCACAACAGGGGCTGGAAACACCATATATTTT CASSTTGAGNTIYF